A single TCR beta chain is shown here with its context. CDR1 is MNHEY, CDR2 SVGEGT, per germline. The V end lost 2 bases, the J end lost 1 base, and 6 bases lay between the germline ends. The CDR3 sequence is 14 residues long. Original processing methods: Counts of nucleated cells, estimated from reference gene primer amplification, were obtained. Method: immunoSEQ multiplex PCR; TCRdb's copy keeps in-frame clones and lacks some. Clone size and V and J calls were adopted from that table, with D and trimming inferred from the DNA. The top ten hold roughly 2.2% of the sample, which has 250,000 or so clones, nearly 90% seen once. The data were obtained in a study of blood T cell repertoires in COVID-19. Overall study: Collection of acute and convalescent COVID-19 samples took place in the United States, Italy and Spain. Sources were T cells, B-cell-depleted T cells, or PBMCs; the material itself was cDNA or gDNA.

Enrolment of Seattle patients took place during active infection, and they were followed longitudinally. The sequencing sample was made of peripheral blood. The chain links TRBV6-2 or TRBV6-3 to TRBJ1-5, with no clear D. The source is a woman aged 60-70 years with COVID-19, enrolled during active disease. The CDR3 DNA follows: TGTGCCAGCAGTTACCTAGTAAGCAATCAGCCCCAGCATTTT. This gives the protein CASSYLVSNQPQHF.